This T cell receptor beta chain was found in a study of control samples from healthy donors and cancer patients. The CDR3 is 16 residues long. Germline loops: CDR1 MGHRA, CDR2 YSYEKL. The germline V and J ends were trimmed by 0 bases and 4 bases, with 14 bases remaining between them. TCRdb's copy holds only in-frame clones and misses some; the assay was immunoSEQ multiplex PCR. The sample totals about 200,000 clones. The specimen was blood. V and J are TRBV4-1 and TRBJ2-3, with D possibly called TRBD1 or TRBD2 (5 bases each). This TCR came from a woman aged 25 to 39 in good health. The CDR3 sequence is CASSQEGQGVADTQYF. The CDR3 nucleotides read TGCGCCAGCAGCCAAGAGGGGCAGGGAGTAGCAGATACGCAGTATTTT.